A selection of T cell receptor beta chains follows, all from one sample in a study of blood T cells in healthy people across ages. Each CDR3 protein is one row after TCRdb ran MiXCR on the 5' RACE reads. The profile shows around 800,000 distinct CDR3 sequences, about 45% of them singletons. Sequencing was done on a sample of blood. The receptors shown here come from a man older than 75 in good health. Each CDR3 is given with its conserved first and last residue. D genes are given only for firm matches. A clone size is listed for some rows: how often the clone was seen (once, few, many), or a class if it is expanded.

few,TRBJ2-7,TRBV28,TRBD1,TGTGCCAGCAGTCTCAACAGGGGCCCAACCTACGAGCAGTACTTC,CASSLNRGPTYEQYF
many,TRBJ2-4,TRBV5-1,-,TGCGCCAGCAGCAACTTGGGGGAAAACATTCAGTACTTC,CASSNLGENIQYF
few,TRBJ2-2,TRBV7-2,TRBD2,TGTGCCAGCAGCCCGGGACTAGCGGACACCGGGGAGCTGTTTTTT,CASSPGLADTGELFF
-,TRBJ2-5,TRBV20-1,TRBD2,TGCAGTGTGGGTAGCGGGACCGTCGAGACCCAGTACTTC,CSVGSGTVETQYF
-,TRBJ1-4,TRBV7-2,-,TGTGCCAGCAGCCTATATGGGGGGACTAATGAAAAACTGTTTTTT,CASSLYGGTNEKLFF
-,TRBJ2-1,TRBV28,TRBD1,TGTGCCAGCAGATCAAACCCCGGGCAGGGGGTTAACAATGAGCAGTTCTTC,CASRSNPGQGVNNEQFF
many,TRBJ2-4,TRBV3-1,-,TGTGCCAGCAGCCAAGAACCTAGAAACATTCAGTACTTC,CASSQEPRNIQYF
-,TRBJ2-1,TRBV2,-,TGTGCCAGCAGTGCCGGACGCATCTCCTACAATGAGCAGTTCTTC,CASSAGRISYNEQFF
-,TRBJ2-7,TRBV20-1,TRBD1,TGCAGTGCTAGAGGGGACAGGGTTCTCAACGAGCAGTACTTC,CSARGDRVLNEQYF
few,TRBJ2-5,TRBV20-1,-,TGCAGTGCTAGAGATCTTACGAGCGAGACCCAGTACTTC,CSARDLTSETQYF
many,TRBJ2-7,TRBV20-1,TRBD2,TGCAGTGCCATACCGGGACTAGCGAACTCCTACGAGCAGTACTTC,CSAIPGLANSYEQYF
-,TRBJ2-7,TRBV6-2/TRBV6-3,TRBD2,TGTGCCAGCAGAGGTTCCGGGACTATAATCTACGAGCAGTACTTC,CASRGSGTIIYEQYF
-,TRBJ2-3,TRBV5-1,-,TGCGCCAGCAGCTTCCAGGACACAGATACGCAGTATTTT,CASSFQDTDTQYF
once,TRBJ1-6,TRBV20-1,-,TGCAGTGCCAGGGAGGGGGAATCCTATAATTCACCCCTCCACTTT,CSAREGESYNSPLHF
many,TRBJ2-7,TRBV3-1,TRBD2,TGTGCCAGCAGCCAGGGGACTAGCGGGAGTTGGTACGAGCAGTACTTC,CASSQGTSGSWYEQYF
-,TRBJ1-3,TRBV5-1,-,TGCGCCAGCAGCGTGGAGGGAGGGGATGGAAACACCATATATTTT,CASSVEGGDGNTIYF
-,TRBJ2-7,TRBV5-1,TRBD1,TGCGCCAGCAGCTCGATTGACAGGGGCTACGAGCAGTACTTC,CASSSIDRGYEQYF
-,TRBJ2-7,TRBV3-1,-,TGTGCCAGCAGCCAAAAACCGGGGACATCCTACGAGCAGTACTTC,CASSQKPGTSYEQYF
many,TRBJ2-5,TRBV7-3,-,TGTGCCAGCAGCCTAAACTGGGGGCCACAAGAGACCCAGTACTTC,CASSLNWGPQETQYF
few,TRBJ2-1,TRBV12-3/TRBV12-4,TRBD2,TGTGCCAGCTCCTTGACGGGGGGGCTGGGTGAGCAGTTCTTC,CASSLTGGLGEQFF
few,TRBJ2-1,TRBV2,TRBD2,TGTGCCAGCAGTGACGAGCGGGAGGCCGCTTACAATGAGCAGTTCTTC,CASSDEREAAYNEQFF
-,TRBJ2-5,TRBV7-2,-,TGTGCCAGCAGCTTGGGGGGGGCTAGTCGCTACAATGAGCAGTACTTC,CASSLGGASRYNEQYF
-,TRBJ2-3,TRBV7-2,-,TGTGCCAGCAGCCAACCCGAAAATACGCAGTATTTT,CASSQPENTQYF
-,TRBJ1-6,TRBV25-1,TRBD1,TGTGCCAGCAGTGAGCAGACAGGGGGTTCACCCCTCCACTTT,CASSEQTGGSPLHF
-,TRBJ1-6,TRBV9,-,TGTGCCAGCAGCGTAGAAGGACACGGTTCACCCCTCCACTTT,CASSVEGHGSPLHF
-,TRBJ2-7,TRBV3-1,-,TGTGCCAGCAGCCAGACCCCCGTCTCCTACAAGCAGTACTTC,CASSQTPVSYKQYF
few,TRBJ2-5,TRBV11-1,-,TGTGCCAGCAGCTTAACTCGCTCCCAAGAGACCCAGTACTTC,CASSLTRSQETQYF
few,TRBJ2-2,TRBV20-1,TRBD2,TGCAGTGCTAGGGCGCCGGGACTAGCGGGAGGAGCGAACACCGGGGAGCTGTTTTTT,CSARAPGLAGGANTGELFF
-,TRBJ2-3,TRBV20-1,-,TGCAGTGCTAGAGATGCAGCGGGTCTGGGCACGCAGTATTTT,CSARDAAGLGTQYF
-,TRBJ2-1,TRBV29-1,TRBD2,TGCAGCGCATCGGGACTAGCGGAAGAGACCCAGTTCTTC,CSASGLAEETQFF
-,TRBJ1-6,TRBV12-3/TRBV12-4,-,TGTGCCAGCGGGACATCTCGAAATTCACCCCTCCACTTT,CASGTSRNSPLHF
-,TRBJ2-7,TRBV25-1,-,TGTGCCAGCAGTGCACTAACGGGGCCCTACGAGCAGTACTTC,CASSALTGPYEQYF
few,TRBJ2-1,TRBV20-1,TRBD2,TGCAGTGCTTCTCTAGCGGATGATAACTACAATGAGCAGTTCTTC,CSASLADDNYNEQFF
-,TRBJ2-3,TRBV12-3/TRBV12-4,TRBD2,TGTGCCAGCACGTCGGGACTAGCGGGAAGGGGCGCAGATACGCAGTATTTT,CASTSGLAGRGADTQYF
many,TRBJ2-1,TRBV7-2,-,TGTGCCAGCAGCTTGCAGGGGGGCTCCTACAATGAGCAGTTCTTC,CASSLQGGSYNEQFF
-,TRBJ2-7,TRBV7-2,-,TGTACCAGCAGCTTAGCTGGATACGAGCAGTACTTC,CTSSLAGYEQYF
-,TRBJ2-7,TRBV20-1,-,TGCAGTGCTTCGGTCCCAACCTCCAACGAGCAGTACTTC,CSASVPTSNEQYF
many,TRBJ2-6,TRBV29-1,-,TGCAGCGTAACAGGGAGCTCTGGGGCCAACGTCCTGACTTTC,CSVTGSSGANVLTF
-,TRBJ2-1,TRBV4-2,-,TGTGCCAGCAGCCAAGGGCGGGTTCCAGAGACCCAGTTCTTC,CASSQGRVPETQFF
-,TRBJ2-5,TRBV4-2,TRBD2,TGTGCCAGCAGCCAAGATCCCCTAGCGGGAGAGACCCAGTACTTC,CASSQDPLAGETQYF
-,TRBJ2-3,TRBV30,-,TGTGCCTGGCTCGGCCGGGGGTCCTTTGGCACAGATACGCAGTATTTT,CAWLGRGSFGTDTQYF
once,TRBJ1-1,TRBV5-1,-,TGCGCCAGCAGCGGGACGGGGATGAACACTGAAGCTTTCTTT,CASSGTGMNTEAFF
few,TRBJ2-7,TRBV20-1,TRBD2,TGCAGTGCCATGACTAGCGGGGACTACGAGCAGTACTTC,CSAMTSGDYEQYF
-,TRBJ2-5,TRBV18,TRBD1,TGTGCCAGCTCACCAAAGGGGGCCCAAGAGACCCAGTACTTC,CASSPKGAQETQYF
-,TRBJ2-1,TRBV24-1,-,TGTGCCACCAGTGCTTTCACCAATGAGCAGTTCTTC,CATSAFTNEQFF